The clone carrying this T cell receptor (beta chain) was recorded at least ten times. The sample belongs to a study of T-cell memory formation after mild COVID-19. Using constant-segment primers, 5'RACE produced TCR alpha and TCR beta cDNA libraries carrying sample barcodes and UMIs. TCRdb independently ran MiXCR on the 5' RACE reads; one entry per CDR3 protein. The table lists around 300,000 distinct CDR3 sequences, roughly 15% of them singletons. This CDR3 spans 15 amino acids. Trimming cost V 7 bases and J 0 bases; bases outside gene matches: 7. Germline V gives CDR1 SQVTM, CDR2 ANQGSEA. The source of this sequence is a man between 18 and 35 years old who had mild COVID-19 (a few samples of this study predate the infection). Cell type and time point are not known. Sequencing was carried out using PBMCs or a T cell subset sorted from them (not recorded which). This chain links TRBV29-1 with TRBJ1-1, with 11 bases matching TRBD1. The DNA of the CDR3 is TGCAGCGGGACAGGGGGCTGGGGTATGAACACTGAAGCTTTCTTT. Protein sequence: CSGTGGWGMNTEAFF.